Sequencing of this TCR beta chain was carried out in a study of blood T cell repertoires in COVID-19. Turning to the study itself: Whether acute or convalescent, the COVID-19 samples came from the United States, Italy and Spain. PBMCs, B-cell-depleted T cells, or T cells were the source of the cDNA or gDNA that made up the material.

In the original workflow: Amplifying reference gene primers gave estimates of nucleated cell counts. The method was immunoSEQ multiplex PCR; TCRdb's version includes in-frame clones alone and lacks a portion of them. V, J and clone size reflect that table, while D and trimming were determined from the DNA. The sample lists over 120,000 clones, about 82% occurring once. Germline CDR1 LGHDT, CDR2 YNNKEL (reference sequence). The V end lost 4 bases, the J end lost 6 bases, and 17 bases lay between the germline ends. The CDR3 is made up of 15 amino acids. The sequenced sample consisted of peripheral blood. This TCR was sampled from a woman of 80 years or more with active or convalescent COVID-19. V and J are TRBV3-1 (or the pseudogene TRBV3-2) and TRBJ2-3, with D tentatively TRBD2 (6 bases). CDR3 loop: CASSPWATGLDTQYF. The DNA for the CDR3 is TGTGCCAGCAGCCCGTGGGCAACGGGACTCGATACGCAGTATTTT.